The 26 T cell receptor beta chains reported below all come from one sample, sequenced in a study of shared clonotypes between healthy human individuals. Repertoires were generated with immunoSEQ multiplex PCR, while TCRdb's copy carries only in-frame clones and drops some. The data show roughly 2 million clones, approximately 95% seen once. Terminally differentiated effector memory CD45RA+ cells were excluded by CCR7 positive selection of CD45RO-negative cells. The sample comprised naive CD8+ T cells sorted from blood. The receptors derive from a young man in good health.

This sequence joins TRBV4-3 and TRBJ2-5, with 12 bases identical to TRBD2. The V segment lost 0 bases and the J segment 4 bases; nucleotides outside the gene matches: 3. Germline V gene sequence: CDR1 LGHNA, CDR2 YSLEER. CDR3 length: 16 residues. CDR3 coding DNA: TGCGCCAGCAGCCAAGAGACTAGCGGGAGTGTAGAGACCCAGTACTTC. This encodes CASSQETSGSVETQYF.

The chain joins TRBV13 to TRBJ2-1, with 13 bases aligning to TRBD2. Germline loops: CDR1 PRHDT, CDR2 FYEKMQ (reference sequence). Trimming cost V 5 bases and J 7 bases; bases outside gene matches: 14. The CDR3 runs to 18 residues. The CDR3 DNA is TGTGCCAGCAGCACGGGACTAGCGGGACCCGGCTGGGAGAATGAGCAGTTCTTC. It yields the protein CASSTGLAGPGWENEQFF. The complete variable domain, with remaining parts taken from reference TRBV13 and TRBJ2-1, reads AAGVIQSPRHLIKEKRETATLKCYPIPRHDTVYWYQQGPGQDPQFLISFYEKMQSDKGSIPDRFSAQQFSDYHSELNMSSLELGDSALYFCASSTGLAGPGWENEQFFGPGTRLTVL.

The chain employs TRBV27 and TRBJ2-3; D might be TRBD1 or TRBD2, each matching 6 bases. The germline V and J ends were trimmed by 5 bases and 2 bases, with 14 bases remaining between them. Germline CDR1 MNHEY, CDR2 SMNVEV (reference sequence). This CDR3 has 15 residues. The CDR3: CASSPRGAYTDTQYF. In nucleotides, the CDR3 is TGTGCCAGCAGTCCAAGGGGGGCTTACACAGATACGCAGTATTTT.

V usage is TRBV4-3 and J usage is TRBJ2-1; D may correspond to TRBD1 or TRBD2 (6 bases each). V lost 1 base and J lost 7, with 11 bases in between. CDR1 LGHNA and CDR2 YSLEER come from the germline V gene. The CDR3 runs 14 residues. The CDR3 DNA reads as TGCGCCAGCAGCCAAGCCCTAGGGGGGAATGAGCAGTTCTTC. This gives the protein CASSQALGGNEQFF.

Only one count was recorded for this clone. V usage is TRBV9 and J usage is TRBJ2-7; D is uncertain. In germline, CDR1 is SGDLS, CDR2 YYNGEE. The CDR3 is 15 amino acids. V was shortened by 0 bases and J by 7 bases, with 17 bases between the two germline ends. The CDR3 region is CASSVGGGSLTEQYF. The DNA of the CDR3 is TGTGCCAGCAGCGTAGGGGGTGGGTCCCTTACGGAGCAGTACTTC.

The chain is built from TRBV4-1 and TRBJ1-2, with 7 bases identical to TRBD1. Trimming cost V 0 bases and J 2 bases; bases outside gene matches: 9. Germline CDR1 and CDR2: MGHRA and YSYEKL. CDR3 length: 17 residues. The CDR3 spells CASSQDAYRQGNYGYTF. The CDR3 DNA sequence: TGCGCCAGCAGCCAAGATGCGTACAGACAGGGAAACTATGGCTACACCTTC.

J is TRBJ1-4 and V is TRBV19, with 11 nucleotides matching TRBD1. V lost 5 bases to trimming and J lost 8 bases; unmatched junction nucleotides: 10. Germline V gene data show CDR1 as LNHDA and CDR2 as SQIVND (reference sequence). CDR3 length: 16 residues. The CDR3 sequence is CASSFRDRGSDEKLFF. CDR3 coding DNA: TGTGCCAGTAGTTTCCGGGACAGGGGGAGCGACGAAAAACTGTTTTTT.

DNA for the CDR3: TGTGCCAGCAGCCACGCCGGGTCGGCGGGCTATGGCTACACCTTC. This translates into CASSHAGSAGYGYTF. The V gene is TRBV28, the J gene TRBJ1-2, with no clear D. Germline values: CDR1 MDHEN, CDR2 SYDVKM. There are 15 residues in the CDR3. V gave up 6 bases and J gave up 4 bases, with 18 bases separating them.

The chain is built from TRBV11-2 and TRBJ2-1; maybe TRBD2 (6 bases). Per germline, CDR1 SGHAT and CDR2 FQNNGV. Trimming shortened V by 0 bases and J by 3 bases, and 12 bases separated the two germline ends. CDR3 length equals 16 residues. The CDR3 protein is CASSLEFSGVYNEQFF. The CDR3 nucleotides read TGTGCCAGCAGCTTAGAATTTAGCGGAGTCTACAATGAGCAGTTCTTC.

The chain is built from TRBV5-1 and TRBJ2-7; 12 bases are shared with TRBD1. V lost 4 bases, J lost 3 bases, and 5 bases stayed unmatched. The length of the CDR3 is 15 residues. CDR1 SGHRS and CDR2 YFSETQ come from the germline V gene. CDR3 bases: TGCGCCAGCAGCCCCGGGACAGGGGGCTACTACGAGCAGTACTTC. It yields the protein CASSPGTGGYYEQYF.

The V gene is TRBV4-1, the J gene TRBJ2-2; tentatively, D is TRBD2 (5 bases). V was trimmed by 3 bases and J by 0 bases, leaving 8 bases between them. Germline CDR1 MGHRA, CDR2 YSYEKL. The CDR3 runs 15 residues. CDR3 sequence: CASSHSGTNTGELFF. The CDR3 DNA follows: TGCGCCAGCAGCCACTCCGGGACGAACACCGGGGAGCTGTTTTTT.

Comment on this clone: Within the sample, other DNA sequences also encode this same CDR3. This chain connects TRBV27 to TRBJ1-2; a weak D match, TRBD1 (6 bases). The CDR3 contains 13 residues. Trimming cost V 3 bases and J 4 bases, with 9 bases left between them. CDR1 is MNHEY and CDR2 is SMNVEV in the germline V gene (reference sequence). As DNA, the CDR3 is TGTGCCAGCAGTTTCGGACAGTCCTATGGCTACACCTTC. Its translation is CASSFGQSYGYTF.

The chain combines TRBV13 with TRBJ2-7; the D gene could be TRBD1 or TRBD2 (5 bases each). Germline assignment: CDR1 PRHDT and CDR2 FYEKMQ (reference sequence). V lost 6 bases, J lost 1 base, and 25 bases lay in between. This CDR3 contains 18 residues. This CDR3 is CASSSGANSLGFSYEQYF. The CDR3 DNA is TGTGCCAGCAGTTCCGGGGCAAACTCTCTAGGCTTTTCCTACGAGCAGTACTTC.

This rearrangement joins TRBV19 to TRBJ2-7; 8 bases fit TRBD1. CDR1 is LNHDA and CDR2 is SQIVND in the germline V gene (reference sequence). V was clipped by 9 bases and J by 3 bases; unmatched bases: 7. This CDR3 is 13 amino acids long. CDR3 region: CASRPGQDYEQYF. The CDR3 DNA follows: TGTGCCAGCCGACCGGGACAGGACTACGAGCAGTACTTC.

This chain links TRBV7-8 with TRBJ1-2; TRBD1 is a possible D gene (5 bases). Germline loops: CDR1 SGHVS, CDR2 FQNEAQ. The CDR3 is made up of 15 amino acids. Trimming stripped 3 bases from V and 4 bases from J, with 15 bases between. The CDR3, as DNA: TGTGCCAGCAGCTTGCACCGGGACTCGCTCTATGGCTACACCTTC. Amino acids: CASSLHRDSLYGYTF.

Details on this clone: This CDR3 is also generated by other DNA sequences in the sample. The chain is built from TRBV2 and TRBJ2-3; no reliable D call. The V gene's germline CDR1 is SNHLY and CDR2 FYNNEI. Trimming removed 1 base from V and 0 bases from J, with 5 bases in between. The CDR3 runs 14 residues. CDR3 loop: CASSEDFSTDTQYF. The DNA for the CDR3 is TGTGCCAGCAGTGAAGACTTTAGCACAGATACGCAGTATTTT.

The chain links TRBV29-1 to TRBJ1-1; D call uncertain. V was clipped by 5 bases and J by 5 bases, with 9 bases between them. The CDR3 totals 11 residues. In germline, CDR1 is SQVTM, CDR2 ANQGSEA. CDR3 nucleotide sequence: TGCAGCGTTCCTGTAGTGACTGAAGCTTTCTTT. This translates into CSVPVVTEAFF.

The rearrangement links TRBV2 to TRBJ2-7; weak D call: TRBD1 (5 bases). Germline CDR1 is SNHLY and CDR2 is FYNNEI. The CDR3 is 14 amino acids. The V gene lost 5 bases and the J gene lost 5 bases, with 16 bases spanning the gap. In nucleotides, the CDR3 is TGTGCCAGCAGTAAAAGAGCAGGGTCCCACGAGCAGTACTTC. Amino acid sequence: CASSKRAGSHEQYF.

J is TRBJ1-3 and V is TRBV28, with no clear D. With 6 bases removed from V and 0 bases from J, the gap between germline ends came to 21 bases. The CDR3 runs 18 residues. The germline V gene encodes CDR1 MDHEN and CDR2 SYDVKM. The chain's CDR3 is CASRAPWAVSLSGNTIYF. The CDR3 coding sequence is TGTGCCAGCAGGGCTCCTTGGGCGGTCAGCCTCTCTGGAAACACCATATATTTT.

This chain connects TRBV7-9 to TRBJ2-3, with a possible D match to TRBD2 (5 bases). Trimming removed 4 bases at V and 2 bases at J, with 13 bases between. Per the germline V gene, CDR1 is SEHNR and CDR2 is FQNEAQ (reference sequence). The CDR3 is 15 residues long. CDR3 in amino acids: CASSSGLELTDTQYF. DNA of the CDR3: TGTGCCAGCAGCTCAGGACTGGAGCTCACAGATACGCAGTATTTT.

The rearrangement joins TRBV11-2 to TRBJ2-3; 10 nucleotides align to TRBD2. With V trimmed by 5 bases and J by 4 bases, 12 bases remained unmatched. This CDR3 has 17 amino acids. Germline values: CDR1 SGHAT, CDR2 FQNNGV. CDR3 in amino acids: CASSPLGGLAGADTQYF. The CDR3 DNA sequence: TGTGCCAGCAGCCCTTTAGGGGGTCTAGCGGGAGCAGATACGCAGTATTTT.

This sequence joins TRBV6-5 and TRBJ2-7; D remains ambiguous. Germline CDR1 MNHEY, CDR2 SVGAGI. The CDR3 is made up of 13 amino acids. V gave up 2 bases and J gave up 3 bases, with 8 bases separating them. The chain's CDR3 is CASSYHRDYEQYF. The CDR3 region has the DNA TGTGCCAGCAGTTACCACAGAGACTACGAGCAGTACTTC.

This chain connects TRBV6-1 to TRBJ2-7; D might be TRBD1 (5 bases). Trimming removed 1 base at V and 4 bases at J, with 11 bases between. The CDR3 runs to 14 residues. Germline assignment: CDR1 MNHNS and CDR2 SASEGT. The CDR3 region is CASSEGTPYYEQYF. The CDR3 DNA reads as TGTGCCAGCAGTGAAGGGACACCCTATTACGAGCAGTACTTC.

The chain's CDR3 is CSVVGGITDTQYF. In DNA, the CDR3 is TGCAGCGTTGTGGGGGGAATCACAGATACGCAGTATTTT. This rearrangement joins TRBV29-1 to TRBJ2-3; D is perhaps TRBD2 (6 bases). Trimming removed 4 bases from V and 2 bases from J, with 10 bases in between. This CDR3 is built from 13 residues. Germline assignment: CDR1 SQVTM and CDR2 ANQGSEA.

CDR3 in DNA: TGTGCCAGTAGTTTCAGCGGGATTAGCACAGATACGCAGTATTTT. It yields the protein CASSFSGISTDTQYF. The chain combines TRBV19 with TRBJ2-3, with 7 bases that match TRBD2. CDR1 LNHDA and CDR2 SQIVND come from the germline V gene (reference sequence). V lost 5 bases to trimming and J lost 0 bases; unmatched junction nucleotides: 5. This CDR3 comprises 15 residues.

This chain uses TRBV5-5 with TRBJ1-5; TRBD1 might be the D (6 bases). In germline, CDR1 is SGHKS, CDR2 YYEKEE (reference sequence). Trimming left V 0 bases short and J 0 bases short, with 7 bases between. The CDR3 is made up of 15 amino acids. CDR3 bases: TGTGCCAGCAGCTTGGACAGGGATAGCAATCAGCCCCAGCATTTT. Residues: CASSLDRDSNQPQHF.